These 17 T cell receptor beta chains were all obtained from the same sample, sequenced in a study of prognosis after radiotherapy for stage I lung cancer. TCR beta CDR3 was amplified from genomic DNA by two-round multiplex PCR. The authors ran first-round PCR with primers specific to each TRBV and TRBJ gene. Using its own MiXCR run on the multiplex PCR reads, TCRdb lists one record per CDR3 protein. The sample has around 56,000 distinct CDR3 sequences, around 27% seen once. The sequencing here drew on PBMCs, taken before or after stereotactic body radiation therapy (not recorded which). All receptors come from a donor older than 45 with non-small cell lung cancer.

Many counts were recorded for this clonotype. V and J are TRBV7-9 and TRBJ1-4, with unresolved D. Germline-derived CDR1 and CDR2 are SEHNR and FQNEAQ (reference sequence). The CDR3 is 16 amino acids. V lost 0 bases, J lost 0 bases, and 8 bases lay in between. The CDR3 nucleotides are TGTGCCAGCAGCTTAGCGGGCCGTGCAACTAATGAAAAACTGTTTTTT. It encodes CASSLAGRATNEKLFF.

This clonotype has a count of ten or more. The J gene is TRBJ2-6, the V gene TRBV6-9; 8 positions agree with TRBD2. The V segment lost 3 bases and the J segment 2 bases; nucleotides outside the gene matches: 0. Germline CDR1 is MNHGY and CDR2 is SVAAGI. This CDR3 is 15 amino acids long. The chain's CDR3 is CASSYGGAGANVLTF. The CDR3 bases are TGTGCCAGCAGTTACGGGGGGGCTGGGGCCAACGTCCTGACTTTC.

This clonotype appeared many times. The chain recombines TRBV11-2 with TRBJ1-1, with D possibly TRBD1 on 5 matching bases. The CDR3 spans 14 residues. The V end lost 5 bases, the J end lost 4 bases, and 14 bases lay between the germline ends. Germline V gives CDR1 SGHAT, CDR2 FQNNGV. The CDR3 region is CASSLNTGGTEAFF. DNA of the CDR3: TGTGCCAGCAGCCTTAACACCGGGGGCACTGAAGCTTTCTTT.

This clonotype has ten or more counts. The CDR3 here is CASSQEGASGVYEQYF. CDR3 coding DNA: TGTGCCAGCAGCCAAGAGGGGGCTAGCGGGGTCTACGAGCAGTACTTC. V is TRBV3-1 and J is TRBJ2-7, with TRBD2 identical over 9 bases. The V gene's germline CDR1 is LGHDT and CDR2 YNNKEL (reference sequence). The CDR3 sequence is 16 residues long. The V gene end was trimmed by 0 bases and the J gene end by 3 bases; junction bases not matched to a gene: 6.

This clonotype was seen ten or more times. This sequence joins TRBV5-5 and TRBJ2-3, with 10 bases matching TRBD2. With 0 bases clipped from V and 5 bases from J, the junction kept 6 bases outside the gene matches. The CDR3 has 16 residues. Germline V CDR1 and CDR2: SGHKS, YYEKEE (reference sequence). The CDR3 nucleotides read TGTGCCAGCAGCTTGGCGGGGGGACTAGCGTTAGATACGCAGTATTTT. Its protein product is CASSLAGGLALDTQYF.

Ten or more counts support this clonotype. V and J are TRBV6-1 and TRBJ2-5; 8 positions agree with TRBD1. J gave up 5 bases and V 1 base, and 6 bases lay outside the gene matches. Germline CDR1 MNHNS, CDR2 SASEGT. CDR3 length equals 15 residues. CDR3 DNA: TGTGCCAGCAGTGAAGACAGGGGGATATGGGAGACCCAGTACTTC. It translates to CASSEDRGIWETQYF.

This clonotype has ten or more counts. The rearrangement joins TRBV9 to TRBJ2-3; TRBD1 matches 9 bases. The V and J ends lost 4 bases and 1 base, in that order; junction bases with no gene match: 4. CDR1 SGDLS and CDR2 YYNGEE come from the germline V gene. This CDR3 has 15 amino acids. The CDR3 loop is CASSSRTGGTDTQYF. The DNA of the CDR3 is TGTGCCAGCAGCTCCCGGACAGGGGGCACAGATACGCAGTATTTT.

In its sample, this clonotype was seen many times. The chain carries TRBV7-9 and TRBJ2-7, with a tentative D call TRBD1 (5 bases). The germline CDR1 and CDR2 sequences are SEHNR and FQNEAQ (reference sequence). Trimming removed 2 bases at V and 6 bases at J, with 14 bases between. The CDR3 has 14 amino acids. CDR3 nucleotides: TGTGCCAGCAGCTTACAGGGTTCCCCCGGCGAGCAGTACTTC. It yields the protein CASSLQGSPGEQYF.

The count of this clonotype is one. With a much larger clone just one base away, this may be a read error. The rearrangement joins TRBV6-5 to TRBJ2-5; 12 bases fit TRBD2. The CDR3 totals 16 residues. The germline V gene encodes CDR1 MNHEY and CDR2 SVGAGI. The CDR3 region has the DNA TGTGCCAGCAGTTACTCCCTAGCGGGAGGGAGAGAGACCCAGCACTTC. It encodes CASSYSLAGGRETQHF.

This clonotype was counted at least ten times. This chain connects TRBV2 to TRBJ1-2; the D gene is possibly TRBD1 (5 bases). The V and J ends lost 7 bases and 8 bases respectively, with 17 bases between them. Per germline, CDR1 SNHLY and CDR2 FYNNEI. The CDR3 runs to 13 residues. The CDR3 nucleotides read TGTGCCAGCATCCCGACAAGGGGCCCAGGCTACACCTTC. Its protein product is CASIPTRGPGYTF. The variable domain in full, with the rest retrieved from reference TRBV2 and TRBJ1-2, is EPEVTQTPSHQVTQMGQEVILRCVPISNHLYFYWYRQILGQKVEFLVSFYNNEISEKSEIFDDQFSVERPDGSNFTLKIRSTKLEDSAMYFCASIPTRGPGYTFGSGTRLTVV.

This clonotype came up a few times. This may be a read error: a much more frequent sequence differs by one nucleotide. V and J are TRBV7-2 and TRBJ1-1; D gene ambiguous. This CDR3 has 14 amino acids. V lost 3 bases and J 4 bases, leaving 12 bases between the germline ends. CDR1 is SGHTA, CDR2 FQGNSA, per germline. The CDR3 here is CASSFQRDSTEAFF. In DNA form, the CDR3 reads TGTGCCAGCAGCTTCCAAAGGGATAGCACTGAAGCTTTCTTT. The variable domain in full, completed from reference TRBV7-2 and TRBJ1-1, reads GAGVSQSPSNKVTEKGKDVELRCDPISGHTALYWYRQSLGQGLEFLIYFQGNSAPDKSGLPSDRFSAERTGGSVSTLTIQRTQQEDSAVYLCASSFQRDSTEAFFGQGTRLTVV.

This clonotype was recorded at least ten times. The chain has TRBV7-2 and TRBJ2-5; 7 nucleotides match TRBD1. The CDR3 length is 14 residues. The trim removed 5 bases at V and 6 bases at J, leaving 9 bases unmatched. CDR1 is SGHTA, CDR2 FQGNSA, per germline. CDR3 sequence: CASSLGQEPKTQYF. In DNA form, the CDR3 reads TGTGCCAGCAGCCTCGGACAGGAACCTAAGACCCAGTACTTC.

V gene TRBV5-4 combines with J gene TRBJ1-1; TRBD1 matches 8 bases. The V and J ends lost 5 bases and 5 bases, in that order; junction bases with no gene match: 5. The CDR3 runs to 13 residues. CDR1 and CDR2 (germline): SGHNT, YYREEE (reference sequence). CDR3 nucleotides: TGTGCCAGCAGACTCGGACAGGGAACTGAAGCTTTCTTT. Its protein is CASRLGQGTEAFF.

This clonotype was counted at least ten times. J is TRBJ2-2 and V is TRBV14; tentative D call: TRBD2 (6 bases). The CDR3 is 15 amino acids. Looked up from germline, CDR1 is SGHDN and CDR2 is FVKESK. The V end lost 3 bases, the J end lost 6 bases, and 14 bases lay between the germline ends. The DNA of the CDR3 is TGTGCCAGCAGCCACCTAAGGTCGGGGGCCGGGGAGCTGTTTTTT. Amino acids: CASSHLRSGAGELFF.

Regarding this clonotype: The final CDR3 position lacks the conserved phenylalanine or tryptophan, pointing to a likely read error. The rearrangement links TRBV6-2 or TRBV6-3 to TRBJ2-5, with 7 bases fitting TRBD1. The germline gives CDR1 MNHEY, CDR2 SVGEGT. Losses at the gene ends were 7 bases for V and 5 bases for J; bases not matched to a gene: 10. The CDR3 is made up of 14 amino acids. CDR3 amino acids: CASIRDRVTETQYV. The CDR3 DNA sequence: TGTGCCAGCATTAGAGACAGGGTAACGGAGACCCAGTACGTC.

On this clonotype itself: A read error may produce the germline difference seen at one junction end. This chain uses TRBV9 with TRBJ2-3; D is undetermined. CDR1 SGDLS and CDR2 YYNGEE come from the germline V gene. CDR3 length equals 15 residues. DNA of the CDR3: TGTTCCAGCAGCTCGGACGTCCGCCCCACAGATACGCAGTATTTT. Its protein product is CSSSSDVRPTDTQYF.

With respect to this clonotype: A much larger clone sits a single nucleotide away, making a read error possible. The chain couples TRBV10-2 to TRBJ1-2; D might be TRBD1 (6 bases). The CDR3 runs to 15 residues. The germline V gene has CDR1 WSHSY and CDR2 SAAADI. The CDR3 here is CARSESVGGARGYTF. DNA for the CDR3: TGCGCCAGAAGTGAGTCGGTTGGGGGGGCGCGAGGCTACACCTTC.